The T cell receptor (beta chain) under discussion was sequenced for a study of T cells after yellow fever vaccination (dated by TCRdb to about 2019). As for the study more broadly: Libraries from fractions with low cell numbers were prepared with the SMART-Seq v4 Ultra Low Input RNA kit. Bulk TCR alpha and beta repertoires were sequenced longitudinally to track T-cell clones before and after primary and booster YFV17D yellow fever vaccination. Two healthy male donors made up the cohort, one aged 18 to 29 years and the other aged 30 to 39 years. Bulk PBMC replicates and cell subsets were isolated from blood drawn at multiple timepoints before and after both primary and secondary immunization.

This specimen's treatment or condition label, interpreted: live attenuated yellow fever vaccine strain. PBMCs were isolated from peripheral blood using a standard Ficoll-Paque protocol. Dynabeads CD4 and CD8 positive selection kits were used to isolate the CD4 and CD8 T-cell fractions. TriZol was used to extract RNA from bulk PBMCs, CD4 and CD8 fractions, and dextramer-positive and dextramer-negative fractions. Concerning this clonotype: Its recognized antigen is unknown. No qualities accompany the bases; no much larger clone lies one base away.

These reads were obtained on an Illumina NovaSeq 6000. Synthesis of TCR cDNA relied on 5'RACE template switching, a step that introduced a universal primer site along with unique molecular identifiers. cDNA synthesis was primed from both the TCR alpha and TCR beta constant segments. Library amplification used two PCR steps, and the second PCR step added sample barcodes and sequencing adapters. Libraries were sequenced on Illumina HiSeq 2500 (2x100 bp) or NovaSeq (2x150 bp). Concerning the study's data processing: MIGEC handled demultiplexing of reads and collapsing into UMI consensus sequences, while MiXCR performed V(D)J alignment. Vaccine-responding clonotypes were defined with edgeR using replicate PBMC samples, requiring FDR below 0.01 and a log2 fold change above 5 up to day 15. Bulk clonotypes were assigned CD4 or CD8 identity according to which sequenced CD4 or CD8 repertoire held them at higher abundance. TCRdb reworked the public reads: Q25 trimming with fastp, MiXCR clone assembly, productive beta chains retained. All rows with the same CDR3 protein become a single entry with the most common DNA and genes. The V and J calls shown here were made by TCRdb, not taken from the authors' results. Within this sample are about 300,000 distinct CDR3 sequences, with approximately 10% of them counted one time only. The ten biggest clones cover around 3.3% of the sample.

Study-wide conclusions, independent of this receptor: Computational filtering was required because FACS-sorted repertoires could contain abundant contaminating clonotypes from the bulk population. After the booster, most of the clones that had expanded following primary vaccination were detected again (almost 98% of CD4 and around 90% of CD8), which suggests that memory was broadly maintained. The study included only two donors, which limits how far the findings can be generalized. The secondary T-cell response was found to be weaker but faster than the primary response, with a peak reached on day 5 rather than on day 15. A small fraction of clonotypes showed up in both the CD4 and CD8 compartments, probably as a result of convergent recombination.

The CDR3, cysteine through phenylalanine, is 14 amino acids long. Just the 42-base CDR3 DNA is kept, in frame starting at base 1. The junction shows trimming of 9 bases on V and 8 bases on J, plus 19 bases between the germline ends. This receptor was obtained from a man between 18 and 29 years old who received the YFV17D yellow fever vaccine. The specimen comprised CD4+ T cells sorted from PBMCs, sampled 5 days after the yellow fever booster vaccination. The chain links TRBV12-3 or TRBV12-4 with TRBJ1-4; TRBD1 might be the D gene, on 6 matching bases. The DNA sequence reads TGTGCCAGTGCCAGGGGAGCTGGGGAAGAAAAACTGTTTTTT. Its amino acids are CASARGAGEEKLFF.